This is a list of T cell receptor beta chains from one sample in a study of PD-1 blockade in mismatch repair-deficient tumors. Libraries were prepared by immunoSEQ multiplex PCR; TCRdb keeps only in-frame clonotypes and omits some of them. The table lists more than 40,000 clones, approximately 78% of them singletons. Here the sequenced sample was peripheral blood, taken 4 weeks after starting pembrolizumab. The receptors derive from an adult with mismatch repair-deficient cancer. Each CDR3 is given with its conserved first and last residue. Fields, in order: V gene, clone size, J gene, D gene, CDR3 protein, CDR3 DNA. A D gene is named only where the DNA matches it firmly. Clone size appears in some rows only: once, few, many, or a class for an expanded clone.

>TRBV4-1|.|TRBJ2-3|.
CASSQGTRTDTQYF
TGCGCCAGCAGCCAAGGGACTCGCACAGATACGCAGTATTTT
>TRBV2|.|TRBJ2-1|.
CASSGGVGGSSYNEQFF
TGTGCCAGCAGTGGGGGGGTCGGTGGGAGCTCCTACAATGAGCAGTTCTTC
>TRBV7-2|.|TRBJ2-2|TRBD2
CASSLTPSGSAGELFF
TGTGCCAGCAGCTTAACCCCTAGCGGGAGCGCCGGGGAGCTGTTTTTT
>TRBV7-9|.|TRBJ1-2|.
CASSLGGRNYGYTF
TGTGCCAGCAGCTTGGGGGGTAGGAACTATGGCTACACCTTC
>TRBV19|.|TRBJ2-1|.
CASSIDGSSYNEQFF
TGTGCCAGTAGTATAGACGGAAGCTCCTACAATGAGCAGTTCTTC
>TRBV7-6|.|TRBJ2-1|.
CASSLARVNEQFF
TGTGCCAGCAGCTTAGCTAGGGTCAATGAGCAGTTCTTC
>TRBV7-2|.|TRBJ2-3|TRBD2
CASSSGLDDTQYF
TGTGCCAGCAGCTCGGGACTAGATGATACGCAGTATTTT
>TRBV7-6|.|TRBJ2-1|.
CASSLTLGLIKANEQFF
TGTGCCAGCAGCTTGACCCTTGGCCTAATCAAGGCCAATGAGCAGTTCTTC
>TRBV7-2|.|TRBJ1-2|.
CASSLGRRGGYGYTF
TGTGCCAGCAGCTTAGGCAGGAGAGGGGGCTATGGCTACACCTTC
>TRBV11-1|.|TRBJ1-1|TRBD1
CASSLAAGTGVWNTEAFF
TGTGCCAGCAGCTTAGCCGCGGGTACAGGGGTTTGGAACACTGAAGCTTTCTTT
>TRBV7-9|.|TRBJ1-2|.
CASSRGQNYGYTF
TGTGCCAGCAGCCGCGGACAGAACTATGGCTACACCTTC
>TRBV29-1|.|TRBJ2-7|.
CSVGRTDSYEQYF
TGCAGCGTGGGGAGGACGGACTCCTACGAGCAGTACTTC
>TRBV6-1|.|TRBJ1-5|.
CASSEIGNRGRNQPQHF
TGTGCCAGCAGTGAAATCGGTAATCGGGGACGGAATCAGCCCCAGCATTTT
>TRBV11-3|.|TRBJ2-3|TRBD2
CASSLASGGADTQYF
TGTGCCAGCAGCTTAGCTAGCGGGGGCGCGGATACGCAGTATTTT
>TRBV6-1|.|TRBJ1-3|.
CASSGSLGYTIYF
TGTGCCAGCAGTGGGTCATTGGGATACACCATATATTTT
>TRBV5-5|.|TRBJ2-4|.
CASSSGQPRGNIQYF
TGTGCCAGCAGCTCGGGACAACCCCGGGGGAACATTCAGTACTTC
>TRBV7-2|.|TRBJ2-3|.
CASSLASGSTDTQYF
TGTGCCAGCAGCTTAGCGAGCGGGAGCACAGATACGCAGTATTTT
>TRBV7-3|.|TRBJ1-2|.
CASGDNNYGYTF
TGTGCCAGCGGAGATAATAACTATGGCTACACCTTC
>TRBV5-5|.|TRBJ2-6|.
CASDTGRSGANVLTF
TGTGCCAGCGACACAGGGCGCTCTGGGGCCAACGTCCTGACTTTC
>TRBV4-2|.|TRBJ1-2|.
CASSQGGAGDGYTF
TGTGCCAGCAGCCAAGGGGGGGCCGGGGATGGCTACACCTTC
>TRBV27|.|TRBJ2-3|.
CASSHKRRLEGTDTQYF
TGTGCCAGCAGCCACAAACGACGGCTAGAGGGCACAGATACGCAGTATTTT
>TRBV27|.|TRBJ2-7|.
CASSLTANYEQYF
TGTGCCAGCAGTTTAACAGCCAACTACGAGCAGTACTTC
>TRBV27|.|TRBJ2-3|TRBD1
CASSNLQGPSDTQYF
TGTGCCAGCAGCAACCTACAGGGGCCATCGGATACGCAGTATTTT
>TRBV18|.|TRBJ2-7|TRBD2
CASSVGHPTSGTPQGTYEQYF
TGTGCCAGCTCAGTGGGACACCCGACTAGCGGGACTCCCCAAGGGACCTACGAGCAGTACTTC
>TRBV28|.|TRBJ2-4|TRBD1
CASRPTTGGQNIQYF
TGTGCCAGCAGACCCACTACAGGGGGTCAAAACATTCAGTACTTC
>TRBV10-3|once|TRBJ2-7|.
CANSGTGILHEQYF
TGTGCCAACTCCGGTACAGGGATCCTCCACGAGCAGTACTTC
>TRBV5-1|.|TRBJ2-2|.
CASSGQNTGELFF
TGCGCCAGCAGCGGTCAGAACACCGGGGAGCTGTTTTTT
>TRBV7-8|.|TRBJ2-5|.
CASSPPRQETQYF
TGTGCCAGCAGCCCACCCCGACAAGAGACCCAGTACTTC
>TRBV27|.|TRBJ2-3|.
CASSLGSAPGNTQYF
TGTGCCAGCAGTTTAGGGTCAGCCCCCGGGAATACGCAGTATTTT
>TRBV9|.|TRBJ2-3|TRBD2
CASRRGGISTDTQYF
TGTGCCAGCAGGAGGGGAGGGATTAGCACAGATACGCAGTATTTT
>TRBV5-6|.|TRBJ1-1|.
CASSLEDQGNTEAFF
TGTGCCAGCAGCTTAGAAGATCAGGGGAACACTGAAGCTTTCTTT
>TRBV6-4|.|TRBJ2-3|.
CASSYRASGSTDTQYF
TGTGCCAGCAGCTACAGGGCCTCGGGAAGCACAGATACGCAGTATTTT
>TRBV27|.|TRBJ2-3|TRBD1
CASSLILGQGTDTQYF
TGTGCCAGCAGTTTAATTTTGGGACAGGGAACAGATACGCAGTATTTT
>TRBV11-3|.|TRBJ2-5|TRBD2
CASSLGLAGGEQETQYF
TGTGCCAGCAGCTTGGGACTAGCGGGAGGGGAACAAGAGACCCAGTACTTC
>TRBV28|.|TRBJ1-1|.
CASSWGGMNTEAFF
TGTGCCAGCAGTTGGGGGGGCATGAACACTGAAGCTTTCTTT
>TRBV4-2|.|TRBJ1-4|TRBD1
CASSQGTGDFEKLFF
TGTGCCAGCAGCCAAGGGACAGGGGATTTCGAAAAACTGTTTTTT
>TRBV28|.|TRBJ1-2|.
CASRDGNLGTPYGYTF
TGTGCCAGCAGGGACGGTAACTTAGGTACGCCCTATGGCTACACCTTC
>TRBV14|.|TRBJ2-2|TRBD1
CASSLTGATGELFF
TGTGCCAGCAGCCTAACAGGGGCCACCGGGGAGCTGTTTTTT
>TRBV15|.|TRBJ2-1|.
CATEGGGMSYNEQFF
TGTGCCACCGAGGGTGGAGGGATGTCCTACAATGAGCAGTTCTTC
>TRBV29-1|.|TRBJ1-2|TRBD1
CSVDRGFYGYTF
TGCAGCGTAGACAGGGGATTCTATGGCTACACCTTC
>TRBV7-9|few|TRBJ1-1|.
CASSSYSLNTEAFF
TGTGCCAGCAGTTCCTACAGTTTGAACACTGAAGCTTTCTTT
>TRBV7-8|.|TRBJ1-1|.
CASSFDKGEAFF
TGTGCCAGCAGCTTCGACAAGGGCGAAGCTTTCTTT